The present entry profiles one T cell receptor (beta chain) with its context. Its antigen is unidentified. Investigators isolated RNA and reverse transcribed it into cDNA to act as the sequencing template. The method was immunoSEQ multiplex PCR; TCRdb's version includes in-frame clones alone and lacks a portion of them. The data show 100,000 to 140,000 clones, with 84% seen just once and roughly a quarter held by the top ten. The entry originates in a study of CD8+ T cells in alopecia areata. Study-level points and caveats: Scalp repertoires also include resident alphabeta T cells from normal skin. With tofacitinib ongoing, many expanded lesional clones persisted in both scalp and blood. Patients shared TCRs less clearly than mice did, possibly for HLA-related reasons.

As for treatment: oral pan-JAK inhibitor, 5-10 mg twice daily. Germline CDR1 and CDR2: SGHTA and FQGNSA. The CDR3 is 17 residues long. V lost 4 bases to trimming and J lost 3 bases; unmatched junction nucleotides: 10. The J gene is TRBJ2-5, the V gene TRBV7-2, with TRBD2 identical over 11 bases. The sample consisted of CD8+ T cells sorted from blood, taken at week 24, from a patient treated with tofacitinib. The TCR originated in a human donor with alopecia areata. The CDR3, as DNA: TGTGCCAGCAGCTACTCCGGACTAGCGGGTTACAAAGAGACCCAGTACTTC. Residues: CASSYSGLAGYKETQYF. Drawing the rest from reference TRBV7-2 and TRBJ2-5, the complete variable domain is GAGVSQSPSNKVTEKGKDVELRCDPISGHTALYWYRQSLGQGLEFLIYFQGNSAPDKSGLPSDRFSAERTGGSVSTLTIQRTQQEDSAVYLCASSYSGLAGYKETQYFGPGTRLLVL.